A single sample is the source of the 20 T cell receptor beta chains below, sequenced in a study of T cell responses to AZD1222 COVID-19 vaccine. The protocol was immunoSEQ multiplex PCR, while the TCRdb copy is restricted to in-frame clones and leaves out a portion. The data hold about 120,000 clones, with 75% to 90% observed a single time. Sequencing used peripheral blood, obtained on day 0 of MenACWY control vaccination. Receptors were obtained from an adult in good health.

The chain employs TRBV18 and TRBJ2-3, with 9 positions matching TRBD1. V lost 0 bases to trimming and J lost 4 bases; unmatched junction nucleotides: 2. The CDR3 runs to 15 residues. The germline gives CDR1 KGHSH, CDR2 LQKENI. For the CDR3, the DNA is TGTGCCAGCTCACCACCGACAGGGGGGGCAGATACGCAGTATTTT. This codes for CASSPPTGGADTQYF.

The chain joins TRBV3-1 (or the pseudogene TRBV3-2) to TRBJ1-1; D uncertain. Per the germline V gene, CDR1 is LGHDT and CDR2 is YNNKEL (reference sequence). V gave up 6 bases and J gave up 2 bases, with 7 bases separating them. The CDR3 is 12 residues long. The CDR3 is CASSYVNTEAFF. The CDR3 DNA reads TGTGCCAGCAGTTACGTCAACACTGAAGCTTTCTTT.

The chain combines TRBV18 with TRBJ1-1, with unresolved D. The germline V gene encodes CDR1 KGHSH and CDR2 LQKENI. Trimming stripped 4 bases from V and 1 base from J, with 7 bases between. The CDR3 is made up of 13 amino acids. CDR3 in DNA: TGTGCCAGCTCACAACAGCAGAACACTGAAGCTTTCTTT. This sequence encodes CASSQQQNTEAFF.

The V call is TRBV29-1, the J call TRBJ2-5; D ambiguous. The CDR3 extends over 11 amino acids. V was cut by 6 bases and J by 4 bases, with 9 bases left in between. Germline assignment: CDR1 SQVTM and CDR2 ANQGSEA. CDR3: CSVVGSETQYF. CDR3 coding DNA: TGCAGCGTAGTAGGGTCAGAGACCCAGTACTTC.

This clone was seen just once. V gene TRBV2 combines with J gene TRBJ1-2; possibly TRBD1 for D (5 bases). This CDR3 has 15 amino acids. V dropped 2 bases and J dropped 1 base, with 11 bases sitting between them. The germline V gene has CDR1 SNHLY and CDR2 FYNNEI. CDR3 in DNA: TGTGCCAGCAGTGAACTGGGAAGGGGTAACTATGGCTACACCTTC. Translating it yields CASSELGRGNYGYTF.

The chain carries TRBV15 and TRBJ1-2; TRBD1 is a possible D gene (5 bases). V was shortened by 5 bases and J by 2 bases, with 12 bases between the two germline ends. The germline V gene has CDR1 LNHNV and CDR2 YYDKDF (reference sequence). This CDR3 spans 14 amino acids. The CDR3 sequence: CATSGGDGNYGYTF. CDR3 DNA: TGTGCCACCAGCGGGGGGGACGGCAACTATGGCTACACCTTC.

J is TRBJ2-7 and V is TRBV4-2, with D unresolved. Germline loops: CDR1 LGHNA, CDR2 YNFKEQ. The CDR3 has 18 residues. Trimming cost V 1 base and J 2 bases, with 21 bases left between them. The CDR3 sequence is CASSQADPGLGLPYEQYF. CDR3 nucleotide sequence: TGTGCCAGCAGCCAAGCCGATCCAGGATTGGGCCTCCCCTACGAGCAGTACTTC.

V and J are TRBV29-1 and TRBJ2-7; 7 bases map to TRBD2. This CDR3 region has 15 residues. Germline CDR1 and CDR2: SQVTM and ANQGSEA. V lost 3 bases and J lost 0; bases outside the gene matches: 8. DNA of the CDR3: TGCAGCGTTGATTGGGGGAGGGAGGGCTCCTACGAGCAGTACTTC. Residues: CSVDWGREGSYEQYF.

The CDR3 DNA follows: TGTGCCAGTATTGACTTAGGCAATGAAAAACTGTTTTTT. Translation: CASIDLGNEKLFF. The chain employs TRBV19 and TRBJ1-4; no reliable D call. V was pared by 7 bases and J by 5 bases, with 11 bases between. Germline V gives CDR1 LNHDA, CDR2 SQIVND (reference sequence). The CDR3 sequence is 13 residues long.

The genes are TRBV6-4 and TRBJ2-7; 7 bases align to TRBD1. The CDR3 is 14 amino acids. The V gene end was trimmed by 7 bases and the J gene end by 4 bases; junction bases not matched to a gene: 10. Germline V gene lookup returns CDR1 MRHNA and CDR2 SNTAGT. The CDR3 coding sequence is TGTGCCAGCACAGGGGGAGCGGACTTATACGAGCAGTACTTC. Protein product: CASTGGADLYEQYF.

This sequence joins TRBV19 and TRBJ2-6, with D hard to call. Germline V CDR1 and CDR2: LNHDA, SQIVND (reference sequence). Trimming left V 3 bases short and J 1 base short, with 13 bases between. CDR3 size: 17 residues. The CDR3 here is CASSMFPPGSGANVLTF. CDR3 DNA: TGTGCCAGTAGTATGTTCCCCCCCGGATCTGGGGCCAACGTCCTGACTTTC.

The chain uses TRBV18 and TRBJ1-1, with D perhaps matching TRBD1 (5 bases). V lost 1 base, J lost 8 bases, and 20 bases lay in between. Germline values: CDR1 KGHSH, CDR2 LQKENI. The CDR3 is made up of 16 amino acids. In nucleotides, the CDR3 is TGTGCCAGCTCACCACGCGAGGGGCTCCTAGGGACCGAAGCTTTCTTT. Amino acid sequence: CASSPREGLLGTEAFF.

The CDR3 region has the DNA TGTGCCAGCAGGACCCGGGACAGGATGTATTCACCCCTCCACTTT. Protein: CASRTRDRMYSPLHF. This chain links TRBV6-5 with TRBJ1-6; 8 nucleotides match TRBD1. The CDR3 length is 15 residues. CDR1 and CDR2 from the germline V gene are MNHEY and SVGAGI. The ends lost 6 bases at V and 8 bases at J; junction bases unmatched: 9.

V usage is TRBV6-5 and J usage is TRBJ1-1, with D maybe TRBD1 (6 bases). The CDR3 sequence is 13 residues long. V was cut by 4 bases and J by 1 base, with 7 bases left in between. The germline V gene has CDR1 MNHEY and CDR2 SVGAGI. CDR3 residues: CASSLTGNTEAFF. CDR3 DNA: TGTGCCAGCAGTTTGACAGGGAACACTGAAGCTTTCTTT.

The chain is built from TRBV28 and TRBJ1-1; weak D call: TRBD1 (6 bases). Trimming took off 4 bases at V and 1 base at J, with 28 bases between the two ends. Germline CDR1 MDHEN, CDR2 SYDVKM. CDR3 size: 20 residues. Written as DNA, the CDR3 is TGTGCCAGCAGTTCACCCTTCTGGGGTACGCAGGGGTTTGGGAACACTGAAGCTTTCTTT. Its protein is CASSSPFWGTQGFGNTEAFF.

This chain joins TRBV7-9 and TRBJ2-7, with TRBD1 matching 10 bases. The J segment lost 10 bases and the V segment lost 4 bases, leaving 16 bases of the junction unmatched. CDR1 is SEHNR and CDR2 is FQNEAQ in the germline V gene (reference sequence). This CDR3 has 16 residues. CDR3: CASSSNPGQGGLFQYF. DNA for the CDR3: TGTGCCAGCAGCTCGAACCCCGGACAGGGGGGTCTTTTTCAGTACTTC.

This clone has a single count. This chain joins TRBV12-3 or TRBV12-4 and TRBJ2-7; weak D call: TRBD1 (6 bases). Between the trimmed V and J ends, which lost 6 bases and 2 bases, there was a span of 11 bases. This CDR3 is 13 amino acids long. Written as DNA, the CDR3 is TGTGCCAGCAGCCTTGGACAGACCTACGAGCAGTACTTC. Amino acids: CASSLGQTYEQYF.

The genes are TRBV19 and TRBJ1-1, with a weak D call TRBD1 (5 bases). V shed 5 bases and J shed 0 bases, with 13 bases lying between them. Germline CDR1 is LNHDA and CDR2 is SQIVND (reference sequence). This CDR3 spans 15 amino acids. CDR3 loop: CASSQLDRVNTEAFF. For the CDR3, the DNA is TGTGCCAGTAGTCAATTAGACAGAGTGAACACTGAAGCTTTCTTT.

The chain combines TRBV19 with TRBJ1-5; D uncertain. V lost 3 bases, J lost 2 bases, and 8 bases lay in between. This CDR3 contains 14 residues. Germline loops: CDR1 LNHDA, CDR2 SQIVND (reference sequence). DNA for the CDR3: TGTGCCAGTAGTATCTGGCAGGGCAATCAGCCCCAGCATTTT. Encoded protein: CASSIWQGNQPQHF.

The rearrangement uses TRBV2 and TRBJ1-6; 8 nucleotides match TRBD1. CDR3 length: 13 amino acids. V lost 4 bases and J lost 13; bases outside the gene matches: 6. Per germline, CDR1 SNHLY and CDR2 FYNNEI. CDR3 amino acids: CASSGDRPDPLHF. CDR3 nucleotide sequence: TGTGCCAGCAGTGGGGACAGGCCTGATCCCCTCCACTTT. Full variable domain (remainder filled in from reference TRBV2 and TRBJ1-6): EPEVTQTPSHQVTQMGQEVILRCVPISNHLYFYWYRQILGQKVEFLVSFYNNEISEKSEIFDDQFSVERPDGSNFTLKIRSTKLEDSAMYFCASSGDRPDPLHFGNGTRLTVT.